This T cell receptor (beta chain) stems from a study of vaccination and CD4 T cells after COVID-19. Study summary: Nasal swab PCR had detected SARS-CoV-2 in convalescent patients, ten or so mild and one severe. Collection of post-COVID samples occurred a median about 100 days after diagnosis, spanning a range of 35 to 161. Spike peptides, overlapping and drawn from SARS-CoV-2, HCoV-NL63, HCoV-OC43 and HCoV-229E, were used to stimulate cells. Study-wide points: Convalescent patients' median share of reactive clones seen only post-vaccination was around 86%.

Documented treatment: roughly ten-day PBMC culture with coronavirus spike peptide pools or control peptides (ViraFEST assay). Trimming stripped 5 bases from V and 3 bases from J, with 15 bases between. Germline lookup yields CDR1 KGHDR and CDR2 SFDVKD. The CDR3 runs to 15 residues. With the Oncomine TCR Beta short-read assay, DNA from cultured CD4+ T cells was sequenced. TCRdb independently ran MiXCR on the PCR reads; one entry per CDR3 protein. The table includes approximately 3,800 distinct CDR3 sequences, less than 55% detected once. Notes on this clonotype: Its antigen is undetermined.

The chain links TRBV24-1 to TRBJ1-2; D might be TRBD1 (5 bases). The receptor was derived from a human donor who had recovered from COVID-19. The specimen sequenced was CD4+ T cells from blood, cultured in vitro. CDR3 in DNA: TGTGCCACCAGTGGGGGGGTCAACGGAGACTATGGCTACACCTTC. Its translation: CATSGGVNGDYGYTF.